The 30 T cell receptor beta chains listed next were all sequenced from one sample in a study of T-cell reconstitution after alpha-beta-depleted transplantation in children. Unique molecular identifiers were incorporated when the TCRbeta library was constructed. From the PCR reads, TCRdb called clonotypes with MiXCR, one entry per CDR3 protein. Of roughly 340,000 distinct CDR3 sequences listed, around 15% are singletons. The sample in question was PBMCs, mostly from graft donor cells, obtained 360 days after TCRalphabeta/CD19-depleted stem cell transplant. The receptors stem from a male patient between 2 and 10 years old who had a stem cell transplant for acute lymphoblastic leukemia, so the T cells may come from the graft donor.

The gene calls are TRBV30 and TRBJ1-3; no firm D call. The CDR3 runs 13 residues. In germline, CDR1 is GTSNPN, CDR2 SVGIG (reference sequence). V lost 8 bases to trimming and J lost 0 bases, with 11 bases between them. Written as DNA, the CDR3 is TGTGCCCGTACAGTTTCCTCTGGAAACACCATATATTTT. It codes for CARTVSSGNTIYF.

This clonotype was seen a handful of times. The chain couples TRBV11-2 to TRBJ2-6, with D possibly TRBD2 on 5 matching bases. The CDR3 length is 15 residues. Germline assignment: CDR1 SGHAT and CDR2 FQNNGV. With 2 bases removed from V and 2 bases from J, the gap between germline ends came to 7 bases. The CDR3 protein is CASSLRGTGANVLTF. CDR3 DNA sequence: TGTGCCAGCAGCTTAAGAGGGACTGGGGCCAACGTCCTGACTTTC.

A few counts support this clonotype. The gene calls are TRBV4-3 and TRBJ2-3; the D gene is possibly TRBD2 (6 bases). With 0 bases removed from V and 3 bases from J, the gap between germline ends came to 19 bases. Looked up from germline, CDR1 is LGHNA and CDR2 is YSLEER. The CDR3 runs to 18 residues. DNA for the CDR3: TGCGCCAGCAGCCAAGATCCCCAGACTAGATGGGGGACAGATACGCAGTATTTT. Its protein is CASSQDPQTRWGTDTQYF.

This clonotype appeared many times. The rearrangement links TRBV5-1 to TRBJ2-3; tentatively, D is TRBD1 or TRBD2 (6 bases each). Trimming pared 4 bases from V and 1 base from J, leaving 19 bases between. The CDR3 consists of 17 residues. Germline V CDR1 and CDR2: SGHRS, YFSETQ. The CDR3 loop is CASSPLTRGTRTDTQYF. CDR3 DNA sequence: TGCGCCAGCAGCCCCTTAACCCGGGGGACACGCACAGATACGCAGTATTTT.

This sequence joins TRBV7-8 and TRBJ2-7; possibly TRBD2 for D (6 bases). V lost 0 bases to trimming and J lost 3 bases, with 18 bases between them. The CDR3 sequence is 17 residues long. CDR1 is SGHVS, CDR2 FQNEAQ, per germline. This chain's CDR3 is CASSLALRRDPRYEQYF. The DNA of the CDR3 is TGTGCCAGCAGCTTAGCCCTCCGGAGGGACCCCCGCTACGAGCAGTACTTC.

This clonotype was seen many times. The chain carries TRBV10-3 and TRBJ2-7, with 10 nucleotides matching TRBD1. Trimming took 4 bases from V and 4 from J; bases not matched to a gene: 4. The CDR3 sequence is 14 residues long. CDR1 is ENHRY and CDR2 is SYGVKD in the germline V gene. CDR3 region: CAISATDRGYEQYF. In DNA, the CDR3 is TGTGCCATCAGTGCCACGGACAGGGGGTACGAGCAGTACTTC.

This clonotype was observed a handful of times. The gene calls are TRBV2 and TRBJ2-7; 9 bases line up with TRBD1. Germline trimming cut 8 bases from V and 4 bases from J; bases unmatched to any gene: 3. The germline V gene encodes CDR1 SNHLY and CDR2 FYNNEI. The CDR3 spans 12 residues. The CDR3 protein is CASGTGKYEQYF. DNA of the CDR3: TGTGCCAGCGGGACAGGGAAGTACGAGCAGTACTTC. The full variable domain, rest sourced from reference TRBV2 and TRBJ2-7, is EPEVTQTPSHQVTQMGQEVILRCVPISNHLYFYWYRQILGQKVEFLVSFYNNEISEKSEIFDDQFSVERPDGSNFTLKIRSTKLEDSAMYFCASGTGKYEQYFGPGTRLTVT.

This chain uses TRBV7-9 with TRBJ2-2, with TRBD2 as a possible D gene (5 bases). The V gene lost 0 bases and the J gene lost 2 bases, with 13 bases spanning the gap. The CDR3 length is 17 residues. Germline V CDR1 and CDR2: SEHNR, FQNEAQ (reference sequence). CDR3 in DNA: TGTGCCAGCAGCTTAGCCGGCCTAGCCACCAACACCGGGGAGCTGTTTTTT. Translation gives CASSLAGLATNTGELFF.

The sample holds a few counts of this clonotype. The chain joins TRBV28 to TRBJ2-7, with D uncertain. Germline values: CDR1 MDHEN, CDR2 SYDVKM. The ends were cut back, 3 bases at V and 0 bases at J, with 9 bases in the middle. The CDR3 has 14 residues. The CDR3 loop is CASSFRTASYEQYF. DNA of the CDR3: TGTGCCAGCAGTTTCCGGACCGCCTCCTACGAGCAGTACTTC. The variable domain in full, with the rest retrieved from reference TRBV28 and TRBJ2-7, is DVKVTQSSRYLVKRTGEKVFLECVQDMDHENMFWYRQDPGLGLRLIYFSYDVKMKEKGDIPEGYSVSREKKERFSLILESASTNQTSMYLCASSFRTASYEQYFGPGTRLTVT.

As for this clonotype: The junction and the germline gene differ at one end; a read error may be behind it. The chain joins TRBV4-1 to TRBJ2-5; weak D call: TRBD1 (5 bases). The CDR3 loop spans 14 amino acids. Germline V gives CDR1 MGHRA, CDR2 YSYEKL. The CDR3 nucleotides are TGCGCCAGCAGCAAAGGGGTCGCCCAAGGGACCCAGTACTTC. Translating gives CASSKGVAQGTQYF.

This rearrangement joins TRBV20-1 to TRBJ2-7, with a possible D match to TRBD2 (6 bases). Trimming took 3 bases from V and 0 from J, leaving 18 bases between them. Germline values: CDR1 DFQATT, CDR2 SNEGSKA (reference sequence). The CDR3 spans 16 residues. CDR3: CSASGRAGRGSYEQYF. Here the CDR3 DNA reads TGCAGTGCTAGTGGAAGGGCGGGGCGAGGCTCCTACGAGCAGTACTTC.

This clonotype came up many times. The chain links TRBV12-3 or TRBV12-4 to TRBJ2-7; perhaps TRBD1 as D (5 bases). V was clipped by 1 base and J by 6 bases, with 16 bases between them. The CDR3 extends over 15 amino acids. The CDR3 is CASSLGPGMGPEQYF. In nucleotides, the CDR3 is TGTGCCAGCAGTTTAGGTCCAGGGATGGGGCCCGAGCAGTACTTC.

This clonotype turned up a few times. The rearrangement joins TRBV7-8 to TRBJ2-7; 7 positions match TRBD2. V trimming: 7 bases; J trimming: 2 bases; junction bases outside the gene matches: 5. This CDR3 has 13 amino acids. Germline V gene lookup returns CDR1 SGHVS and CDR2 FQNEAQ. In nucleotides, the CDR3 is TGTGCCAGCACACGGGGAGGGGCCTACGAGCAGTACTTC. It is translated as CASTRGGAYEQYF.

The V call is TRBV29-1, the J call TRBJ2-2, with 7 nucleotides matching TRBD1. Germline loops: CDR1 SQVTM, CDR2 ANQGSEA. V dropped 5 bases and J dropped 5; count of bases not matched to a gene: 8. This CDR3 has 14 residues. The CDR3 DNA is TGCAGCGTTTGGAGACAGGGAACTACCGGGGAGCTGTTTTTT. Protein: CSVWRQGTTGELFF.

This clonotype appeared a few times. DNA of the CDR3: TGTGCCAGCAGCTTACAAGGGTTCCCCCCCTACGAGCAGTACTTC. It specifies CASSLQGFPPYEQYF. The chain joins TRBV7-9 to TRBJ2-7; D is unclear. Germline loops: CDR1 SEHNR, CDR2 FQNEAQ (reference sequence). With 2 bases removed from V and 2 bases from J, the gap between germline ends came to 13 bases. The CDR3 length is 15 residues.

This chain connects TRBV6-5 to TRBJ2-7; a weak D match, TRBD1 (6 bases). Germline CDR1 is MNHEY and CDR2 is SVGAGI. Deletions cut 2 bases from V and 2 bases from J, with 13 bases between. The CDR3 is made up of 15 amino acids. For the CDR3, the DNA is TGTGCCAGCAGTTACCTACTGGGACAAACCTACGAGCAGTACTTC. It encodes CASSYLLGQTYEQYF.

This clonotype was observed a handful of times. This rearrangement joins TRBV20-1 to TRBJ2-3; no firm D call. This CDR3 is 15 amino acids long. The V gene lost 3 bases and the J gene lost 4 bases, with 17 bases spanning the gap. Germline V gene data show CDR1 as DFQATT and CDR2 as SNEGSKA (reference sequence). The CDR3 DNA follows: TGCAGTGCTAGGGGCGCGATCCTCGGCGCAGATACGCAGTATTTT. It is translated as CSARGAILGADTQYF.

The V and J genes are TRBV12-3 or TRBV12-4 and TRBJ2-3, with D possibly being TRBD1 or TRBD2 (5 bases each). Trimming removed 3 bases from V and 4 bases from J, with 11 bases in between. The CDR3 loop spans 14 amino acids. CDR3 region: CASSFQGRADTQYF. As DNA, the CDR3 is TGTGCCAGCAGTTTTCAGGGACGGGCAGATACGCAGTATTTT.

This rearrangement joins TRBV5-4 to TRBJ2-1; TRBD2 aligns across 10 bases. CDR1 is SGHNT and CDR2 is YYREEE in the germline V gene (reference sequence). Trimming removed 4 bases from V and 7 bases from J; junction bases left unmatched: 5. The CDR3 has 14 amino acids. CDR3 bases: TGTGCCAGCAGCCCTATGACTAGCGGGAATGAGCAGTTCTTC. Protein: CASSPMTSGNEQFF.

The genes are TRBV13 and TRBJ2-3; D gene unclear. This CDR3 has 12 residues. Germline V CDR1 and CDR2: PRHDT, FYEKMQ (reference sequence). The V gene lost 5 bases and the J gene lost 3 bases, with 6 bases spanning the gap. The CDR3 sequence: CASSVRTDTQYF. The CDR3, as DNA: TGTGCCAGCAGCGTCCGGACAGATACGCAGTATTTT.

The V gene is TRBV30, the J gene TRBJ1-2; TRBD1 is a possible D gene (5 bases). Germline V gives CDR1 GTSNPN, CDR2 SVGIG (reference sequence). Trimming took 2 bases from V and 4 from J, leaving 11 bases between them. The CDR3 runs to 13 residues. The CDR3 loop is CAWSTDRGYGYTF. The CDR3 nucleotides are TGTGCCTGGAGTACCGATAGGGGCTATGGCTACACCTTC.

The V call is TRBV7-2, the J call TRBJ2-5; D possibly corresponds to TRBD2 (5 bases). This CDR3 is 16 amino acids long. The germline V and J ends were trimmed by 0 bases and 4 bases, with 15 bases remaining between them. Germline CDR1 is SGHTA and CDR2 is FQGNSA. The DNA for the CDR3 is TGTGCCAGCAGCTTAGCTAGAGGAAGAGGGCGAGAGACCCAGTACTTC. Protein sequence: CASSLARGRGRETQYF.

This clonotype was seen many times. The chain carries TRBV29-1 and TRBJ2-7; 9 bases line up with TRBD1. Germline trimming cut 4 bases from V and 6 bases from J; bases unmatched to any gene: 7. Germline V gene lookup returns CDR1 SQVTM and CDR2 ANQGSEA. The CDR3 runs 13 residues. DNA of the CDR3: TGCAGCGTTGTAACGTGGACAGGGGTCGAGCAGTACTTC. Protein sequence: CSVVTWTGVEQYF.

V gene TRBV9 combines with J gene TRBJ2-7; 11 bases agree with TRBD2. The J segment lost 4 bases and the V segment lost 4 bases, leaving 7 bases of the junction unmatched. This CDR3 spans 15 amino acids. Looked up from germline, CDR1 is SGDLS and CDR2 is YYNGEE. The CDR3 DNA reads as TGTGCCAGCAGCAAAGCTAGCGGGAGGTATTACGAGCAGTACTTC. Translation gives CASSKASGRYYEQYF.

This clonotype occurred a few times. The chain is built from TRBV28 and TRBJ2-7; 9 positions match TRBD1. J gave up 5 bases and V 3 bases, and 8 bases lay outside the gene matches. This CDR3 region has 15 residues. Germline loops: CDR1 MDHEN, CDR2 SYDVKM. The CDR3 loop reads CASSLPGQGLNEQYF. CDR3 DNA sequence: TGTGCCAGCAGTTTGCCGGGACAGGGATTGAACGAGCAGTACTTC.

The V and J genes are TRBV4-2 and TRBJ1-6; a possible D gene is TRBD1 (6 bases). Looked up from germline, CDR1 is LGHNA and CDR2 is YNFKEQ. The V end lost 0 bases, the J end lost 8 bases, and 11 bases lay between the germline ends. This CDR3 has 15 residues. CDR3 sequence: CASSQDGRGDSPLHF. In DNA form, the CDR3 reads TGTGCCAGCAGCCAAGATGGCAGGGGTGATTCACCCCTCCACTTT.

The chain combines TRBV11-2 with TRBJ2-1; TRBD1 or TRBD2 may be the D gene (7 bases each). CDR1 SGHAT and CDR2 FQNNGV come from the germline V gene. Trimming pared 2 bases from V and 4 bases from J, leaving 15 bases between. The length of the CDR3 is 16 residues. CDR3: CASSLNGRDSYNEQFF. The DNA of the CDR3 is TGTGCCAGCAGCTTAAATGGGAGGGACAGTTACAATGAGCAGTTCTTC.

The V call is TRBV28, the J call TRBJ2-5; 7 bases are a match to TRBD2. The germline V gene has CDR1 MDHEN and CDR2 SYDVKM. V shed 2 bases, J shed 4 bases, and the junction held 7 bases outside the gene matches. The CDR3 has 15 residues. CDR3 protein: CASSLGRGRGETQYF. The CDR3, as DNA: TGTGCCAGCAGTTTAGGGAGGGGCCGGGGAGAGACCCAGTACTTC.

The rearrangement links TRBV27 to TRBJ2-1; 8 bases align to TRBD2. Germline V gene lookup returns CDR1 MNHEY and CDR2 SMNVEV (reference sequence). The CDR3 consists of 15 residues. V lost 4 bases to trimming and J lost 2 bases; unmatched junction nucleotides: 4. In DNA, the CDR3 is TGTGCCAGCAGTTCAAGCGGGAGACCCTACAATGAGCAGTTCTTC. Protein: CASSSSGRPYNEQFF.

This clonotype occurred a few times. The rearrangement links TRBV11-1 to TRBJ2-1, with 9 bases lining up with TRBD1. There are 18 residues in the CDR3. Germline V gene data show CDR1 as SGHAT and CDR2 as FQDESV (reference sequence). Trimming at V came to 7 bases and at J to 4 bases, leaving 17 bases not matched to a gene. CDR3 loop: CASTLGKVTGQGYNEQFF. The CDR3 bases are TGTGCCAGCACCCTAGGGAAAGTGACGGGACAGGGATACAATGAGCAGTTCTTC.